This TCR beta chain appears in the sequencing data of a study of shared clonotypes between healthy human individuals. Study-level background: Donors had three CD4 naive, three CD4 memory, two CD8 naive and one CD8 memory plate apiece.

Overall study results and limits: Sorted-subset sequencing, rarefaction showed, was incomplete despite large depth. Exclusively blood specimens were collected; tissue repertoires likely differ.

The authors divided CD4+ cells into CD45RA+ naive and CD45RA-negative memory subsets. Measured with immunoSEQ multiplex PCR; TCRdb has only the in-frame clones, and not every one. The sample includes under 2,500,000 clones, approximately 94% of them seen just once. V was cut by 6 bases and J by 7 bases, with 12 bases left in between. The CDR3 contains 12 residues. Germline CDR1 reads SNHLY; CDR2 reads FYNNEI. Notes on this clone: No antigen is known for it.

This TCR came from a man younger than 30 in good health. The specimen was naive CD4+ T cells sorted from blood. Noted subset: CD45RA+ positively selected. This chain connects TRBV2 to TRBJ1-2; D call uncertain. This CDR3 is CASRVPPSGYTF. The CDR3 DNA follows: TGTGCCAGCAGGGTCCCCCCCTCTGGCTACACCTTC.